This is a list of T cell receptor beta chains from one sample in a study of blood T cell repertoires in COVID-19. Clones were sequenced by immunoSEQ multiplex PCR, and TCRdb holds only the in-frame ones, with some missing. The table lists roughly 700,000 clones, approximately 90% of them singletons. Sequenced: peripheral blood. Receptors originate from a woman in her late teens or twenties with acute or convalescent COVID-19. The CDR3 runs from the conserved cysteine through the conserved F or W. Fields, in order: V gene, J gene, D gene, CDR3 protein, CDR3 DNA. D genes are given only for firm matches.

>TRBV19|TRBJ1-5|TRBD1
CASSIPGTDNQPQHF
TGTGCCAGTAGTATCCCCGGGACAGATAATCAGCCCCAGCATTTT
>TRBV27|TRBJ2-4|.
CASSFGRTKNIQYF
TGTGCCAGCAGTTTTGGACGGACAAAAAACATTCAGTACTTC
>TRBV6-2/TRBV6-3|TRBJ1-1|.
CASSPPPIGVAFF
TGTGCCAGCAGCCCCCCCCCGATCGGGGTTGCTTTCTTT
>TRBV6-6|TRBJ2-2|.
CASSYRVFRNTGELFF
TGTGCCAGCAGTTATCGGGTCTTTAGGAACACCGGGGAGCTGTTTTTT
>TRBV25-1|TRBJ1-2|TRBD1
CASSGQGHYGYTF
TGTGCCAGCAGTGGACAGGGCCACTATGGCTACACCTTC
>TRBV7-8|TRBJ2-1|TRBD2
CASSSLSGLAGGPLNEQFF
TGTGCCAGCAGCTCGCTATCGGGACTAGCGGGGGGGCCGCTCAATGAGCAGTTCTTC
>TRBV7-9|TRBJ1-1|TRBD1
CASSGTGSVAFF
TGTGCCAGCAGCGGGACAGGGTCTGTGGCTTTCTTT
>TRBV5-4|TRBJ1-3|TRBD1
CASSTQGAGGNTIYF
TGTGCCAGCAGCACACAGGGGGCAGGTGGAAACACCATATATTTT
>TRBV7-9|TRBJ1-2|TRBD1
CASSSTGATYGYTF
TGTGCCAGCAGTTCGACAGGGGCAACCTATGGCTACACCTTC
>TRBV19|TRBJ2-2|TRBD2
CASKKASGGTNTGELFF
TGTGCCAGTAAAAAGGCTAGCGGGGGTACTAACACCGGGGAGCTGTTTTTT
>TRBV6-5|TRBJ2-5|TRBD1
CASKWQGAGETQYF
TGTGCCAGCAAATGGCAGGGGGCGGGGGAGACCCAGTACTTC